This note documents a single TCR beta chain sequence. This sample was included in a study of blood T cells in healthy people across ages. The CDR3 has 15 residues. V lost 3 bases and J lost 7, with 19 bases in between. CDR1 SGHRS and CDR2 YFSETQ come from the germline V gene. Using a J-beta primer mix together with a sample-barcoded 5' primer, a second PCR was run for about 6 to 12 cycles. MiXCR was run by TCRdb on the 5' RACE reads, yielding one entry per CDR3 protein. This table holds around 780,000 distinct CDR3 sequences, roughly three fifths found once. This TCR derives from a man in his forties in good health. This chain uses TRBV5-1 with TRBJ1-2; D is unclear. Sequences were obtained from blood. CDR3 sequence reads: CASSSGRTELGGYTF. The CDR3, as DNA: TGCGCCAGCAGCTCCGGTCGGACGGAATTAGGTGGCTACACCTTC. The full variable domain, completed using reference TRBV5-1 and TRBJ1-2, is KAGVTQTPRYLIKTRGQQVTLSCSPISGHRSVSWYQQTPGQGLQFLFEYFSETQRNKGNFPGRFSGRQFSNSRSEMNVSTLELGDSALYLCASSSGRTELGGYTFGSGTRLTVV.